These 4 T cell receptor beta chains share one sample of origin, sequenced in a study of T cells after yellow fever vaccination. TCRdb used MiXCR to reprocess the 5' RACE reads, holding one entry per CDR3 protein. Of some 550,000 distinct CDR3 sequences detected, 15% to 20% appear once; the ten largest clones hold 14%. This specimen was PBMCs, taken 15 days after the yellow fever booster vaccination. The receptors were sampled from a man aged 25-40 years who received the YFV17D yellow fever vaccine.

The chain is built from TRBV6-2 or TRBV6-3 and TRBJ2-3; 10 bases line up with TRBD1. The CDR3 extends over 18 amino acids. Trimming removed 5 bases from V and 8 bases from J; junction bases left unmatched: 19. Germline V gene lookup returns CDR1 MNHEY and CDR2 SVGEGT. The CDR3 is CASSPMPGQGLPLGTQYF. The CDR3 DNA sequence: TGTGCCAGCAGTCCAATGCCGGGACAGGGGCTCCCCTTGGGTACGCAGTATTTT.

The CDR3 DNA follows: TGTGCCAGCTCACGCACCCCTACAGGCCAAGAGACCCAGTACTTC. Its protein is CASSRTPTGQETQYF. The V and J genes are TRBV18 and TRBJ2-5; possibly TRBD1 for D (5 bases). V lost 4 bases and J lost 1, with 13 bases in between. This CDR3 is 15 amino acids long. CDR1 KGHSH and CDR2 LQKENI come from the germline V gene.

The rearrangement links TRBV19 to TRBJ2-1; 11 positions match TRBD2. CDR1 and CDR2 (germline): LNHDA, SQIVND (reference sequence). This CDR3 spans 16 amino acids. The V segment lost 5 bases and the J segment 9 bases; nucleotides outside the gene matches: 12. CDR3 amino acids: CASSPEGLAEGGEQFF. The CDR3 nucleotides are TGTGCCAGTAGTCCCGAGGGACTAGCGGAAGGGGGTGAGCAGTTCTTC.

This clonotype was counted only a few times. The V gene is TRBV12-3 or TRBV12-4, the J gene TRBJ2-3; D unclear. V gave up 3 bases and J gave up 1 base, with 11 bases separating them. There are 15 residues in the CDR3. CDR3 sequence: CASSLGLDRTDTQYF. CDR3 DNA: TGTGCCAGCAGTTTGGGTCTGGACCGCACAGATACGCAGTATTTT.